A single sample is the source of the 27 T cell receptor beta chains below, sequenced in a study of Ad26.COV2.S vaccination and SARS-CoV-2 variants. Described treatment: approximately 18 received Ad26.COV2.S at low or high dose, single or two shots; five or six received placebo; per-sample allocation not given. Sampling occurred on day 63 after the first vaccine or placebo injection. Sequencing used immunoSEQ multiplex PCR; TCRdb keeps in-frame clones, though not all of them. The data contain some 390,000 clones, about nine tenths of them singletons. This sample comprised peripheral blood, obtained in a trial of Ad26.COV2.S vaccine versus placebo. The receptor set was obtained from a person aged 18 to 65 who received the Ad26.COV2.S COVID-19 vaccine or a placebo.

This clone appeared a single time. The CDR3 DNA reads as TGTGCCAGCAGCCTAGCCTACCAAGAGACCCAGTACTTC. Translated: CASSLAYQETQYF. V usage is TRBV12-3 or TRBV12-4 and J usage is TRBJ2-5; perhaps TRBD2 as D (5 bases). V lost 6 bases and J 0 bases, leaving 8 bases between the germline ends. This CDR3 has 13 amino acids.

The V gene is TRBV11-2, the J gene TRBJ2-5; D assignment may be TRBD1 or TRBD2 (6 bases each). This CDR3 comprises 14 residues. Germline CDR1 SGHAT, CDR2 FQNNGV. V was pared by 5 bases and J by 6 bases, with 16 bases between. Here the CDR3 reads CASSPQGGRKTQYF. The CDR3 region has the DNA TGTGCCAGCAGCCCCCAAGGGGGGCGAAAGACCCAGTACTTC.

V and J are TRBV7-2 and TRBJ2-2; possibly TRBD1 for D (6 bases). The germline V gene has CDR1 SGHTA and CDR2 FQGNSA. The V end lost 3 bases, the J end lost 6 bases, and 11 bases lay between the germline ends. CDR3 length: 14 amino acids. The CDR3 here is CASSLTGLSGELFF. In nucleotides, the CDR3 is TGTGCCAGCAGCTTGACAGGCTTGTCCGGGGAGCTGTTTTTT. The full variable domain, completed using reference TRBV7-2 and TRBJ2-2, is GAGVSQSPSNKVTEKGKDVELRCDPISGHTALYWYRQSLGQGLEFLIYFQGNSAPDKSGLPSDRFSAERTGGSVSTLTIQRTQQEDSAVYLCASSLTGLSGELFFGEGSRLTVL.

This sequence joins TRBV30 and TRBJ2-3; TRBD2 aligns across 10 bases. Germline CDR1 is GTSNPN and CDR2 is SVGIG (reference sequence). Unmatched junction bases numbered 2, after V lost 4 bases and J lost 4 bases. The CDR3 is made up of 13 amino acids. The CDR3 bases are TGTGCCTGGACTAGCGGGGGCCCAGATACGCAGTATTTT. The encoded protein is CAWTSGGPDTQYF.

This chain connects TRBV5-1 to TRBJ1-4, with a weak D call TRBD1 (5 bases). The V gene's germline CDR1 is SGHRS and CDR2 YFSETQ. Trimming left V 4 bases short and J 8 bases short, with 15 bases between. The CDR3 contains 14 residues. The CDR3 DNA reads TGCGCCAGCAGCATCGGGGCGGCAACCGAAAAACTGTTTTTT. Translation: CASSIGAATEKLFF.

The V call is TRBV18, the J call TRBJ2-7, with TRBD2 identical over 8 bases. This CDR3 contains 15 residues. Trimming cost V 3 bases and J 6 bases; bases outside gene matches: 10. Germline V lookup: CDR1 KGHSH, CDR2 LQKENI. CDR3 region: CASSPSGGARAEQYF. The CDR3 DNA is TGTGCCAGCTCACCTTCGGGAGGGGCGCGAGCCGAGCAGTACTTC. Full variable domain (remainder filled in from reference TRBV18 and TRBJ2-7): NAGVMQNPRHLVRRRGQEARLRCSPMKGHSHVYWYRQLPEEGLKFMVYLQKENIIDESGMPKERFSAEFPKEGPSILRIQQVVRGDSAAYFCASSPSGGARAEQYFGPGTRLTVT.

The chain couples TRBV11-3 to TRBJ2-7, with D unclear. The CDR3 is 13 residues long. The germline V gene has CDR1 SGHNT and CDR2 YENEEA. V was trimmed by 5 bases and J by 5 bases, leaving 13 bases between them. The DNA for the CDR3 is TGTGCCAGCAGCCTGGGTCCAGGAAACGAGCAGTACTTC. As protein: CASSLGPGNEQYF.

A few counts support this clone. This chain joins TRBV6-1 and TRBJ1-6; D gene uncertain. Germline CDR1 is MNHNS and CDR2 is SASEGT. V was clipped by 3 bases and J by 10 bases, with 4 bases between them. The CDR3 length is 11 residues. CDR3 amino acids: CASSDLSPLHF. The CDR3 DNA reads TGTGCCAGCAGTGACCTCTCACCCCTCCACTTT.

The chain combines TRBV7-8 with TRBJ1-6; D unresolved. The CDR3 runs to 14 residues. The germline V gene has CDR1 SGHVS and CDR2 FQNEAQ. With 1 base removed from V and 8 bases from J, the gap between germline ends came to 9 bases. The CDR3 spells CASSLVPLYSPLHF. CDR3 DNA sequence: TGTGCCAGCAGCTTAGTTCCCTTATATTCACCCCTCCACTTT.

The V and J genes are TRBV10-3 and TRBJ1-1, with D possibly being TRBD1 (5 bases). V lost 6 bases, J lost 5 bases, and 10 bases lay in between. CDR1 is ENHRY, CDR2 SYGVKD, per germline. CDR3 length equals 12 residues. The CDR3 is CAISSGQTEAFF. The CDR3 DNA follows: TGTGCCATCAGCTCGGGGCAGACTGAAGCTTTCTTT.

V and J are TRBV28 and TRBJ2-3; 14 bases align to TRBD2. CDR3 size: 18 residues. The V gene end was trimmed by 7 bases and the J gene end by 6 bases; junction bases not matched to a gene: 15. The germline V gene has CDR1 MDHEN and CDR2 SYDVKM. The CDR3 sequence: CASIMTSGGAGLLDTQYF. CDR3 bases: TGTGCCAGCATCATGACTAGCGGGGGGGCCGGCCTATTGGATACGCAGTATTTT.

This clone was detected only once. This chain uses TRBV6-2 or TRBV6-3 with TRBJ1-2; 12 positions agree with TRBD1. The CDR3 totals 18 residues. With V trimmed by 5 bases and J by 1 base, 11 bases remained unmatched. Per the germline V gene, CDR1 is MNHEY and CDR2 is SVGEGT. CDR3 nucleotide sequence: TGTGCCAGCAGTGACTACGGGACAGGGGGCCTTAGTAACTATGGCTACACCTTC. This sequence encodes CASSDYGTGGLSNYGYTF.

The chain links TRBV4-3 to TRBJ2-6; 7 positions agree with TRBD1. The CDR3 runs to 15 residues. J lost 3 bases, V lost 6 bases, and 5 bases had no gene match. CDR1 is LGHNA and CDR2 is YSLEER in the germline V gene. The DNA for the CDR3 is TGCGCCAGCAGTCGACAGGGAAGTGGGGCCAACGTCCTGACTTTC. Its translation: CASSRQGSGANVLTF.

This chain connects TRBV5-1 to TRBJ2-2; no clear D. CDR1 and CDR2 (germline): SGHRS, YFSETQ. The CDR3 is made up of 13 amino acids. V lost 0 bases to trimming and J lost 6 bases, with 6 bases between them. CDR3 in DNA: TGCGCCAGCAGCTTGGATCGGGCCGGGGAGCTGTTTTTT. Translation: CASSLDRAGELFF.

The rearrangement joins TRBV7-8 to TRBJ1-2; a possible D gene is TRBD1 (6 bases). This CDR3 is 17 amino acids long. Germline V lookup: CDR1 SGHVS, CDR2 FQNEAQ. V lost 4 bases and J lost 6, with 24 bases in between. The CDR3 spells CASSSAITMDSRDGYTF. CDR3 sequence (DNA): TGTGCCAGCAGCTCGGCGATTACGATGGACAGTCGGGATGGCTACACCTTC.

V gene TRBV4-1 combines with J gene TRBJ1-2; D perhaps matches TRBD1 (5 bases). Per germline, CDR1 MGHRA and CDR2 YSYEKL. Deletions cut 3 bases from V and 8 bases from J, with 19 bases between. The length of the CDR3 is 15 residues. CDR3 DNA sequence: TGCGCCAGCAGCCAGTCCCCGGGACCAACACTAGGCTACACCTTC. It encodes CASSQSPGPTLGYTF.

This chain uses TRBV7-9 with TRBJ2-5; D unresolved. Trimming left V 3 bases short and J 3 bases short, with 5 bases between. The CDR3 runs to 12 residues. The germline V gene has CDR1 SEHNR and CDR2 FQNEAQ (reference sequence). The CDR3 bases are TGTGCCAGCAGCTTTACGGAAGAGACCCAGTACTTC. This encodes CASSFTEETQYF. The full variable domain, its missing parts supplied by reference TRBV7-9 and TRBJ2-5, is DTGVSQNPRHKITKRGQNVTFRCDPISEHNRLYWYRQTLGQGPEFLTYFQNEAQLEKSRLLSDRFSAERPKGSFSTLEIQRTEQGDSAMYLCASSFTEETQYFGPGTRLLVL.

This chain joins TRBV4-3 and TRBJ1-6; possibly TRBD1 for D (5 bases). The CDR3 is made up of 17 amino acids. From germline, CDR1 is LGHNA and CDR2 YSLEER. Trimming stripped 0 bases from V and 11 bases from J, with 20 bases between. CDR3 in DNA: TGCGCCAGCAGCCAAGATGGGTTCCGTAGGGGTTATCCACCCCTCCACTTT. Translated: CASSQDGFRRGYPPLHF.

V is TRBV5-1 and J is TRBJ2-2, with TRBD2 identical over 8 bases. The trim removed 7 bases at V and 2 bases at J, leaving 7 bases unmatched. Germline V gene sequence: CDR1 SGHRS, CDR2 YFSETQ. This CDR3 comprises 15 residues. In DNA, the CDR3 is TGCGCCAGCCGGGAGGGCGTAATCAACACCGGGGAGCTGTTTTTT. Translation gives CASREGVINTGELFF.

This clone has only a few counts. The genes are TRBV7-9 and TRBJ1-2, with a possible D match to TRBD1 (6 bases). The CDR3 spans 13 residues. Deletions cut 5 bases from V and 3 bases from J, with 10 bases between. Germline V gene data show CDR1 as SEHNR and CDR2 as FQNEAQ (reference sequence). Here the CDR3 DNA reads TGTGCCAGCAGCCGGGACACGGACTATGGCTACACCTTC. It codes for CASSRDTDYGYTF.

The V gene is TRBV19, the J gene TRBJ1-1; the match to TRBD1 covers 7 bases. This CDR3 spans 15 amino acids. The junction had 11 bases not matched to a gene; V was cut back by 5 bases and J by 5 bases. Germline V gene sequence: CDR1 LNHDA, CDR2 SQIVND (reference sequence). The CDR3 reads CASSQQQGQRTEAFF. The CDR3 DNA reads TGTGCCAGTAGTCAGCAACAGGGGCAAAGAACTGAAGCTTTCTTT. Supplemented by reference TRBV19 and TRBJ1-1, the full variable domain reads DGGITQSPKYLFRKEGQNVTLSCEQNLNHDAMYWYRQDPGQGLRLIYYSQIVNDFQKGDIAEGYSVSREKKESFPLTVTSAQKNPTAFYLCASSQQQGQRTEAFFGQGTRLTVV.

This clone was seen a single time. The chain is built from TRBV20-1 and TRBJ2-7; D perhaps matches TRBD2 (5 bases). The CDR3 is 15 amino acids. Trimming removed 3 bases at V and 2 bases at J, with 17 bases between. Germline CDR1 and CDR2: DFQATT and SNEGSKA (reference sequence). Here the CDR3 DNA reads TGCAGTGCTAGTAAGGACGCGGGTCGGACCTACGAGCAGTACTTC. Protein: CSASKDAGRTYEQYF.

The gene calls are TRBV2 and TRBJ2-7, with D perhaps matching TRBD1 or TRBD2 (5 bases each). V shed 6 bases and J shed 4 bases, with 16 bases lying between them. The germline V gene has CDR1 SNHLY and CDR2 FYNNEI. There are 14 residues in the CDR3. CDR3 sequence (DNA): TGTGCCAGCAGAAGGGGACCAGTGGGGTACGAGCAGTACTTC. Translated, it gives CASRRGPVGYEQYF.

Note on this clone: Other nucleotide sequences from this sample produce the same CDR3. The J gene is TRBJ1-6, the V gene TRBV11-2; D ambiguous. CDR1 and CDR2 (germline): SGHAT, FQNNGV. This CDR3 contains 13 residues. V dropped 1 base and J dropped 9 bases, with 7 bases sitting between them. DNA of the CDR3: TGTGCCAGCAGCTTAGTGAGTGGTTCACCCCTCCACTTT. The encoded protein is CASSLVSGSPLHF.

The gene calls are TRBV5-4 and TRBJ2-1; no reliable D call. Trimming took off 1 base at V and 4 bases at J, with 9 bases between the two ends. There are 14 residues in the CDR3. CDR1 is SGHNT and CDR2 is YYREEE in the germline V gene (reference sequence). The CDR3 nucleotides are TGTGCCAGCAGCTTGTCGGGTACTTACAATGAGCAGTTCTTC. It codes for CASSLSGTYNEQFF.

The chain has TRBV19 and TRBJ1-6; possible D gene TRBD1, 5 bases. The V gene lost 3 bases and the J gene lost 7 bases, with 13 bases spanning the gap. Per germline, CDR1 LNHDA and CDR2 SQIVND (reference sequence). The CDR3 sequence is 15 residues long. CDR3 amino acids: CASSMSAEGNSPLHF. For the CDR3, the DNA is TGTGCCAGTAGTATGTCCGCTGAGGGGAATTCACCCCTCCACTTT. Full variable domain (missing parts from reference TRBV19 and TRBJ1-6): DGGITQSPKYLFRKEGQNVTLSCEQNLNHDAMYWYRQDPGQGLRLIYYSQIVNDFQKGDIAEGYSVSREKKESFPLTVTSAQKNPTAFYLCASSMSAEGNSPLHFGNGTRLTVT.

The gene calls are TRBV6-5 and TRBJ2-2; no definite D call. Germline-derived CDR1 and CDR2 are MNHEY and SVGAGI. V was trimmed by 10 bases and J by 6 bases, leaving 9 bases between them. The length of the CDR3 is 11 residues. CDR3 protein: CATSSSGELFF. CDR3 DNA sequence: TGTGCCACCTCTTCCTCCGGGGAGCTGTTTTTT.